A single sample gave rise to the 22 T cell receptor beta chains below, sequenced in a study of shared clonotypes between healthy human individuals (dated by TCRdb to 2018 to 2020). The method was the immunoSEQ multiplex PCR assay. The source is immuneACCESS, and TCRdb retained only in-frame sequences with V and J called. Part of the clones is not carried over; for the studies checked, unresolved V genes explain less than half of this, and the remainder is unexplained. In all, the sample holds about 2.4 million clones, and under 95% of those were seen once. The top ten hold 0.35% to 0.45% of the sample. The specimen was naive CD4+ T cells from PBMCs. Explained via the paper, the cell subset or site label denotes: CD45RA+ positively selected. These receptors were obtained from a man between 18 and 35 years old in good health. Some clones in this sample may be carry-over from other donors' samples.

This chain links TRBV28 with TRBJ2-7; D is unresolved. From germline, CDR1 is MDHEN and CDR2 SYDVKM. V lost 5 bases to trimming and J lost 3 bases, with 11 bases between them. CDR3 length: 13 amino acids. CDR3 in DNA: TGTGCCAGCAGTAGGGTGAGAAGCTACGAGCAGTACTTC. Translated, it gives CASSRVRSYEQYF.

This clone was detected once. The rearrangement joins TRBV10-3 to TRBJ1-2; D perhaps matches TRBD1 (5 bases). Germline values: CDR1 ENHRY, CDR2 SYGVKD. Trimming removed 6 bases at V and 10 bases at J, with 21 bases between. The CDR3 extends over 14 amino acids. The CDR3 loop is CAISIGTEGKDYTF. CDR3 nucleotide sequence: TGTGCCATCAGCATCGGGACCGAGGGCAAGGACTACACCTTC.

The rearrangement joins TRBV9 to TRBJ2-1; TRBD2 matches at 9 bases. CDR1 is SGDLS and CDR2 is YYNGEE in the germline V gene. Trimming at V came to 0 bases and at J to 10 bases, leaving 8 bases not matched to a gene. CDR3 size: 15 residues. The CDR3 here is CASSVEGTSRQEQFF. CDR3 DNA: TGTGCCAGCAGCGTAGAGGGGACTAGCAGACAGGAGCAGTTCTTC.

This chain connects TRBV7-6 to TRBJ2-1; TRBD1 or TRBD2 may be the D gene (5 bases each). The CDR3 loop spans 15 amino acids. The germline V and J ends were trimmed by 3 bases and 3 bases, with 12 bases remaining between them. Looked up from germline, CDR1 is SGHVS and CDR2 is FNYEAQ. DNA for the CDR3: TGTGCCAGCAGCTTCGGGACGTTAAACTACAATGAGCAGTTCTTC. Its translation: CASSFGTLNYNEQFF. Full variable domain (outside the CDR3, taken from reference TRBV7-6 and TRBJ2-1): GAGVSQSPRYKVTKRGQDVALRCDPISGHVSLYWYRQALGQGPEFLTYFNYEAQQDKSGLPNDRFSAERPEGSISTLTIQRTEQRDSAMYRCASSFGTLNYNEQFFGPGTRLTVL.

The chain recombines TRBV6-6 with TRBJ1-2; weak D call: TRBD1 (5 bases). The CDR3 sequence is 14 residues long. V gave up 2 bases and J gave up 5 bases, with 12 bases separating them. The germline CDR1 and CDR2 sequences are MNHNY and SVGAGI (reference sequence). CDR3 residues: CASSYTGTFYGYTF. The DNA of the CDR3 is TGTGCCAGCAGTTACACCGGGACGTTTTATGGCTACACCTTC.

The CDR3 sequence is CASSGWSTGELFF. CDR3 bases: TGTGCCAGCAGTGGGTGGTCCACCGGGGAGCTGTTTTTT. This chain uses TRBV2 with TRBJ2-2; D is undetermined. CDR1 is SNHLY and CDR2 is FYNNEI in the germline V gene. V lost 4 bases and J 4 bases, leaving 7 bases between the germline ends. This CDR3 has 13 residues.

This chain connects TRBV7-2 to TRBJ2-5; TRBD2 agrees at 8 bases. Germline CDR1 is SGHTA and CDR2 is FQGNSA. This CDR3 is built from 18 residues. V shed 5 bases and J 1 base; nucleotides not matched to a gene: 15. The CDR3 reads CASSRPGGRAGIQETQYF. DNA for the CDR3: TGTGCCAGCAGCCGCCCGGGGGGGAGGGCCGGGATCCAAGAGACCCAGTACTTC.

This chain links TRBV9 with TRBJ2-2; 8 bases fit TRBD2. Trimming at V came to 2 bases and at J to 7 bases, leaving 10 bases not matched to a gene. CDR3 length: 16 amino acids. Germline lookup yields CDR1 SGDLS and CDR2 YYNGEE. CDR3 DNA: TGTGCCAGCAGCGTTCTATCTAGCGGGTATGGCGGGGAGCTGTTTTTT. Its protein is CASSVLSSGYGGELFF.

The rearrangement joins TRBV2 to TRBJ2-3; D is unclear. The CDR3 loop spans 15 amino acids. V lost 4 bases, J lost 0 bases, and 11 bases lay in between. Germline values: CDR1 SNHLY, CDR2 FYNNEI. CDR3 sequence reads: CASSVTNPSTDTQYF. Here the CDR3 DNA reads TGTGCCAGCAGTGTCACTAACCCTAGCACAGATACGCAGTATTTT.

V and J are TRBV6-1 and TRBJ2-7, with 8 positions matching TRBD1. Germline V gene lookup returns CDR1 MNHNS and CDR2 SASEGT. V lost 7 bases and J lost 0; bases outside the gene matches: 8. The CDR3 runs 15 residues. CDR3 protein: CASTPGTGVSYEQYF. Here the CDR3 DNA reads TGTGCCAGCACCCCGGGGACAGGCGTCTCCTACGAGCAGTACTTC.

The chain employs TRBV7-2 and TRBJ2-7, with a possible D match to TRBD2 (5 bases). The V and J ends lost 7 bases and 0 bases respectively, with 7 bases between them. CDR1 is SGHTA and CDR2 is FQGNSA in the germline V gene. This CDR3 is built from 12 residues. CDR3 bases: TGTGCCAGCACTGGAGGCTCCTACGAGCAGTACTTC. Protein product: CASTGGSYEQYF.

The chain joins TRBV10-3 to TRBJ2-1; 9 nucleotides agree with TRBD1. Trimming took 3 bases from V and 6 from J; bases not matched to a gene: 6. The CDR3 extends over 15 amino acids. The V gene's germline CDR1 is ENHRY and CDR2 SYGVKD. The CDR3 region is CAISDLGQGSNEQFF. In DNA, the CDR3 is TGTGCCATCAGTGATCTGGGACAGGGTAGCAATGAGCAGTTCTTC.

This clone was found once. This chain links TRBV29-1 with TRBJ2-7, with TRBD2 as a possible D gene (5 bases). The germline CDR1 and CDR2 sequences are SQVTM and ANQGSEA. V lost 4 bases and J lost 3, with 19 bases in between. The CDR3 runs 15 residues. CDR3: CSVGPRGFYGYEQYF. The CDR3 nucleotides read TGCAGCGTTGGCCCCCGAGGGTTTTACGGCTACGAGCAGTACTTC.

On this clone itself: The same CDR3 can be traced to other DNA sequences in this sample. The J gene is TRBJ2-3, the V gene TRBV9; tentative D call: TRBD2 (6 bases). Germline CDR1 SGDLS, CDR2 YYNGEE. This CDR3 is built from 13 residues. V lost 0 bases and J 4 bases, leaving 6 bases between the germline ends. The CDR3 spells CASSVASADTQYF. CDR3 DNA: TGTGCCAGCAGCGTAGCTAGCGCAGATACGCAGTATTTT. The full variable domain, its missing parts supplied by reference TRBV9 and TRBJ2-3, is DSGVTQTPKHLITATGQRVTLRCSPRSGDLSVYWYQQSLDQGLQFLIQYYNGEERAKGNILERFSAQQFPDLHSELNLSSLELGDSALYFCASSVASADTQYFGPGTRLTVL.

The chain couples TRBV6-1 to TRBJ2-1, with 9 positions matching TRBD1. CDR3 length: 14 residues. Germline-derived CDR1 and CDR2 are MNHNS and SASEGT. Unmatched junction bases numbered 8, after V lost 7 bases and J lost 7 bases. The CDR3 coding sequence is TGTGCCAGCAATTTCGGGACAGGGTGGAATGAGCAGTTCTTC. This encodes CASNFGTGWNEQFF.

This clone was detected only a few times. The V and J genes are TRBV9 and TRBJ1-1; D ambiguous. Germline V gives CDR1 SGDLS, CDR2 YYNGEE. This CDR3 contains 14 residues. Trimming removed 4 bases at V and 4 bases at J, with 14 bases between. Here the CDR3 reads CASSPLLESTEAFF. CDR3 sequence (DNA): TGTGCCAGCAGCCCCCTGCTGGAATCCACTGAAGCTTTCTTT.

This clone appeared once. CDR3 coding DNA: TGTGCCAGCAGCCCAAACTTTAGCGGGAGTTCCTACGAGCAGTACTTC. It is translated as CASSPNFSGSSYEQYF. The rearrangement joins TRBV28 to TRBJ2-7, with 9 bases matching TRBD2. The junction had 10 bases not matched to a gene; V was cut back by 6 bases and J by 1 base. Germline lookup yields CDR1 MDHEN and CDR2 SYDVKM. This CDR3 spans 16 amino acids.

CDR3 nucleotide sequence: TGTGCCAGCAGTTATCGGACAGGGACTAATGAAAAACTGTTTTTT. Protein product: CASSYRTGTNEKLFF. The chain links TRBV6-5 to TRBJ1-4; TRBD1 agrees at 8 bases. Germline V gene lookup returns CDR1 MNHEY and CDR2 SVGAGI. With 3 bases clipped from V and 2 bases from J, the junction kept 2 bases outside the gene matches. CDR3 length equals 15 residues.

The chain joins TRBV5-4 to TRBJ2-7; 7 bases fit TRBD2. CDR1 and CDR2 (germline): SGHNT, YYREEE (reference sequence). CDR3 length equals 15 residues. Germline trimming cut 3 bases from V and 3 bases from J; bases unmatched to any gene: 9. CDR3 sequence (DNA): TGTGCCAGCAGCTCCCGAGATGGCGGGAGCTACGAGCAGTACTTC. This sequence encodes CASSSRDGGSYEQYF.

This clone was recorded once. The V gene is TRBV7-8, the J gene TRBJ2-1; D tentatively reads TRBD1 or TRBD2 (5 bases each). The germline gives CDR1 SGHVS, CDR2 FQNEAQ. Trimming took off 7 bases at V and 7 bases at J, with 23 bases between the two ends. The length of the CDR3 is 16 residues. Here the CDR3 reads CASTRSARTEGNEQFF. The DNA of the CDR3 is TGTGCCAGCACCAGGAGCGCCCGAACCGAGGGGAATGAGCAGTTCTTC.

As DNA, the CDR3 is TGTGCCAGCAGCCCTCAAGCGGGAGTTGAGGATGAGCAGTTCTTC. Its protein is CASSPQAGVEDEQFF. The V gene is TRBV7-3, the J gene TRBJ2-1, with TRBD2 identical over 8 bases. With 5 bases clipped from V and 8 bases from J, the junction kept 11 bases outside the gene matches. Germline V gene lookup returns CDR1 SGHTA and CDR2 FQGTGA. The CDR3 extends over 15 amino acids.

As regards this clone: This same CDR3 is encoded by further DNA sequences in the sample. The V gene is TRBV6-5, the J gene TRBJ1-1, with unresolved D. V dropped 0 bases and J dropped 1 base, with 6 bases sitting between them. This CDR3 is built from 14 residues. Germline CDR1 MNHEY, CDR2 SVGAGI. The CDR3 DNA is TGTGCCAGCAGTTACTCTTCAGCGAACACTGAAGCTTTCTTT. Translated: CASSYSSANTEAFF.